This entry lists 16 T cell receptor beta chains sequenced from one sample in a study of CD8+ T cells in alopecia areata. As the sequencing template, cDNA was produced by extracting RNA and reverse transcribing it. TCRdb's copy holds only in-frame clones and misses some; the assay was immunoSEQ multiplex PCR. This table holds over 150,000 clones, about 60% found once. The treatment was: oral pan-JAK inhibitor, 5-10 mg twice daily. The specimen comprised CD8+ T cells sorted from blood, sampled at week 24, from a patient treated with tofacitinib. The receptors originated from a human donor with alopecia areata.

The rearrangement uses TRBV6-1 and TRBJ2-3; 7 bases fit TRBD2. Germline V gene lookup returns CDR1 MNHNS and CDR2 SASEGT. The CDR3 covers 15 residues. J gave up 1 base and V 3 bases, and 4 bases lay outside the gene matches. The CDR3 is CASSEGRGGTDTQYF. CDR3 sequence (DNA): TGTGCCAGCAGTGAGGGACGGGGGGGCACAGATACGCAGTATTTT.

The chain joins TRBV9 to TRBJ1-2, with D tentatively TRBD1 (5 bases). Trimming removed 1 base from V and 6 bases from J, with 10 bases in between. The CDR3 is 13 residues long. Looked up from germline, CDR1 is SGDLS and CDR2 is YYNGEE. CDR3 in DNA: TGTGCCAGCAGCGTATCCAGGGCTGATGGCTACACCTTC. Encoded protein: CASSVSRADGYTF.

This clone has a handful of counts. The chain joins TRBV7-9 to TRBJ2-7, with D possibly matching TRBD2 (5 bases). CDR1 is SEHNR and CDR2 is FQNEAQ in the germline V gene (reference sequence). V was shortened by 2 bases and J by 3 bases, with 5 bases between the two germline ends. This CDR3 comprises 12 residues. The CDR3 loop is CASSLRGYEQYF. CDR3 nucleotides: TGTGCCAGCAGCTTACGGGGCTACGAGCAGTACTTC.

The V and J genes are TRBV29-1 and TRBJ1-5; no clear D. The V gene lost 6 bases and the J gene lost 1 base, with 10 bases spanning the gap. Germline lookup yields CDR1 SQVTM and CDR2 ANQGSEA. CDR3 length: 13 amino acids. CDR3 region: CSVMSESNQPQHF. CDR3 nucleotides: TGCAGCGTGATGAGTGAGAGCAATCAGCCCCAGCATTTT.

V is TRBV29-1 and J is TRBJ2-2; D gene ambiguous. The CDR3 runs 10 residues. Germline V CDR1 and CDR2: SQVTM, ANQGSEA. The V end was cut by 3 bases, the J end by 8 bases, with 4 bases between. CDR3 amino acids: CSVDIGELFF. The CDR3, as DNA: TGCAGCGTTGATATTGGGGAGCTGTTTTTT.

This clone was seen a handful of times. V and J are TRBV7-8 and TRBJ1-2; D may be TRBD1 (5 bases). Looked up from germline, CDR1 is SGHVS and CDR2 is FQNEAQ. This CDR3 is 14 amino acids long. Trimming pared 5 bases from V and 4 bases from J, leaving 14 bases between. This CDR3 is CASSPWQTVYGYTF. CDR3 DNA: TGTGCCAGCAGCCCATGGCAGACAGTCTATGGCTACACCTTC.

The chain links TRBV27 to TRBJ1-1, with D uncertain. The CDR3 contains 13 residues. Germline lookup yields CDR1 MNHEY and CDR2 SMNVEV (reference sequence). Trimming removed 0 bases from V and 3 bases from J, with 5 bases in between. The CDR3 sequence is CASSLSGDTEAFF. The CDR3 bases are TGTGCCAGCAGTTTATCTGGTGACACTGAAGCTTTCTTT.

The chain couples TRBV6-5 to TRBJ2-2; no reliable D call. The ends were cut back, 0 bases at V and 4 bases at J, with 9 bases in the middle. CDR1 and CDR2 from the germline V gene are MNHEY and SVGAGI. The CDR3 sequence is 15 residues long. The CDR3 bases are TGTGCCAGCAGTTACTCTATAGGACCCACCGGGGAGCTGTTTTTT. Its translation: CASSYSIGPTGELFF.

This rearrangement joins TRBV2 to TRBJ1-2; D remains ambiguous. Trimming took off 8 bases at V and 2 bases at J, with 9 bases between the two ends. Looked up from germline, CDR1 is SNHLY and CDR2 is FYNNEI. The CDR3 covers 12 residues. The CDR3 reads CASQGENYGYTF. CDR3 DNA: TGTGCCAGCCAAGGAGAAAACTATGGCTACACCTTC. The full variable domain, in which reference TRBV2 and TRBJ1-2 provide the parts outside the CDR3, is EPEVTQTPSHQVTQMGQEVILRCVPISNHLYFYWYRQILGQKVEFLVSFYNNEISEKSEIFDDQFSVERPDGSNFTLKIRSTKLEDSAMYFCASQGENYGYTFGSGTRLTVV.

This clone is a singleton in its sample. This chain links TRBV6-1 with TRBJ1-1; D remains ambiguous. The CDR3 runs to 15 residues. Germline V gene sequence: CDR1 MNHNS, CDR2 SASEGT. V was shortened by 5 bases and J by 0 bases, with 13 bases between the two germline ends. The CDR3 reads CASSPFEALNTEAFF. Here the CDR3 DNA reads TGTGCCAGCAGTCCCTTTGAGGCCCTGAACACTGAAGCTTTCTTT.

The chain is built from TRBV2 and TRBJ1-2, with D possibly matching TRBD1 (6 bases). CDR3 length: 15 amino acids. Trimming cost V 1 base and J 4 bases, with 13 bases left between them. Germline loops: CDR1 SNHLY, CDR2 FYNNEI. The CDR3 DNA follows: TGTGCCAGCAGTGAAGGGGGGCGGGCTCGCTATGGCTACACCTTC. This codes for CASSEGGRARYGYTF.

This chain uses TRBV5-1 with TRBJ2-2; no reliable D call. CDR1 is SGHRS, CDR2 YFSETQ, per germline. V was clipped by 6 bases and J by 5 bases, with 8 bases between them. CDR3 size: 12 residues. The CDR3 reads CASIAETGELFF. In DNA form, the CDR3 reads TGCGCCAGCATTGCGGAAACCGGGGAGCTGTTTTTT.

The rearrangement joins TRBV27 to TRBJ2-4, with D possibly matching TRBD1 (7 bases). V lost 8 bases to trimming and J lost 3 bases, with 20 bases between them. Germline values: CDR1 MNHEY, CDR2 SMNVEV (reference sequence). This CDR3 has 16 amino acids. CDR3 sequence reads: CASGAHRGLDKNIQYF. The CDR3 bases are TGTGCCAGCGGTGCTCACAGGGGACTCGACAAAAACATTCAGTACTTC.

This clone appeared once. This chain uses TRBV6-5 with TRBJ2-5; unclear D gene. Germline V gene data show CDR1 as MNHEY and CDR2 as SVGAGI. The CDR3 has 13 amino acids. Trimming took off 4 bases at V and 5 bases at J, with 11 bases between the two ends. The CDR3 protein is CASSFGSSETQYF. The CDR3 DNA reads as TGTGCCAGCAGTTTCGGCAGTTCCGAGACCCAGTACTTC.

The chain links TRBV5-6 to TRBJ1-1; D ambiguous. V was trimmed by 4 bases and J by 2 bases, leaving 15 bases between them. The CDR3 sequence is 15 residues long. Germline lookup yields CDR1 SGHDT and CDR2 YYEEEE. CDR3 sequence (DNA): TGTGCCAGCAGCGCTACGGGATGGGGAAACACTGAAGCTTTCTTT. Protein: CASSATGWGNTEAFF.

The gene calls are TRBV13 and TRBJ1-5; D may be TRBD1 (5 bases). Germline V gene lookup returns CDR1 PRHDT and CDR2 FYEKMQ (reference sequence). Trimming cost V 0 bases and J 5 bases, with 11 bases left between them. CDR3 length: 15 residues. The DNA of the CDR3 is TGTGCCAGCAGCTTAGGCCGCAGGGCGGATCAGCCCCAGCATTTT. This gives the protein CASSLGRRADQPQHF.